This TCR beta chain was sequenced in a study of Ad26.COV2.S vaccination and SARS-CoV-2 variants. Study-level information: Donor participated within the Ad26.COV2.S arm of the COV1001 trial.

Indicated treatment: over 15 received Ad26.COV2.S at low or high dose, single or two shots; five or six received placebo; per-sample allocation not given. Sampling happened 63 days after the first vaccine or placebo injection. Overall study findings and caveats: Vaccine and placebo recipients had similar non-spike TCR breadth. Using TCR breadth and depth analyses may have led to underestimated total T cell responses.

Measured with immunoSEQ multiplex PCR; TCRdb has only the in-frame clones, and not every one. The table records roughly 680,000 clones, approximately 88% of them present only once. Trimming shortened V by 5 bases and J by 2 bases, and 13 bases separated the two germline ends. The germline V gene has CDR1 SEHNR and CDR2 FQNEAQ (reference sequence). This CDR3 is 14 amino acids long. Notes on this clone: Its target is not known.

Sequencing was performed on peripheral blood, taken in a trial of Ad26.COV2.S vaccine versus placebo. V is TRBV7-9 and J is TRBJ2-7; D not resolved. This clonotype originated in a person between 18 and 65 years old who received the Ad26.COV2.S COVID-19 vaccine or a placebo. The CDR3 loop reads CASSNDASPYEQYF. The CDR3 nucleotides read TGTGCCAGCAGCAATGACGCTTCCCCCTACGAGCAGTACTTC.